This entry is about one T cell receptor (beta chain). The ends were cut back, 2 bases at V and 2 bases at J, with 1 base in the middle. Looked up from germline, CDR1 is SGHVS and CDR2 is FQNEAQ. This CDR3 is 12 amino acids long. Isolated RNA was reverse transcribed into cDNA used as the sequencing template. Profiled with immunoSEQ multiplex PCR; TCRdb holds only in-frame clones, not every one. The sample yields around 290,000 clones, 58% seen once. As to treatment: oral pan-JAK inhibitor, 5-10 mg twice daily. This sample was included in a study of CD8+ T cells in alopecia areata. The starting material was CD4+ T cells sorted from blood, obtained at week 24, from a patient treated with tofacitinib. This clonotype originated in a human donor with alopecia areata. The J gene is TRBJ1-3, the V gene TRBV7-8; D not resolved. The CDR3 nucleotides read TGTGCCAGCAGCTTAACTGGAAACACCATATATTTT. The encoded protein is CASSLTGNTIYF.